This T cell receptor beta chain was captured in a study of CD8 T cells in ankylosing spondylitis. Via MiXCR, TCRdb re-called the 5' RACE reads, giving one row per CDR3 protein. The table shows about 190,000 distinct CDR3 sequences, with 10% to 15% occurring only once. The V gene end was trimmed by 4 bases and the J gene end by 2 bases; junction bases not matched to a gene: 7. This CDR3 contains 16 residues. V is TRBV12-3 or TRBV12-4 and J is TRBJ2-1; 8 nucleotides agree with TRBD1. The sequenced sample was blood, either unsorted or a sorted T cell fraction (not recorded which). This sequence was found in a female donor with ankylosing spondylitis or in good health (not recorded which). Here the CDR3 reads CASSSPSGGAYNEQFF. CDR3 coding DNA: TGTGCCAGCAGTTCCCCTTCAGGGGGCGCCTACAATGAGCAGTTCTTC.